This T cell receptor (beta chain) originates from a study of radiotherapy plus CTLA-4 blockade in lung cancer. The length of the CDR3 is 15 residues. V gave up 1 base and J gave up 7 bases; unmatched junction bases: 9. Germline V gene sequence: CDR1 LGHNA, CDR2 YNFKEQ. As concerns this clone: Its antigen is not known.

Those patients who had chemo-refractory metastatic non-small-cell lung cancer were given focal radiation along with CTLA-4 blockade through ipilimumab. Libraries were prepared by immunoSEQ multiplex PCR; TCRdb keeps only in-frame clonotypes and omits some of them. Here the sample spans about 66,000 clones, around 81% being singletons. Findings and limits, study-wide: An expansion of tumor-derived TCR clones occurred in blood after radiotherapy plus ipilimumab.

The source material was peripheral blood, sampled from a patient treated with radiotherapy plus ipilimumab. This TCR came from a human donor with non-small cell lung cancer who had a partial response to radiotherapy plus ipilimumab. The chain has TRBV4-2 and TRBJ2-7; TRBD1 aligns across 8 bases. The chain's CDR3 is CASSQGGRGQWEQYF. The CDR3, as DNA: TGTGCCAGCAGCCAAGGGGGCAGGGGGCAATGGGAGCAGTACTTC.